Below, 12 T cell receptor beta chains from the same sample are listed, as sequenced in a study of early T cells in non-severe SARS-CoV-2 infection. TCRdb independently ran MiXCR on the 5' RACE reads; one entry per CDR3 protein. The repertoire has 68,000 or so distinct CDR3 sequences, approximately 12% of them found once; the top ten carry approximately 4.7%. Sequencing was done on a sample of whole blood. Every receptor here comes from an adult who was a healthcare worker with PCR-confirmed SARS-CoV-2 infection or an uninfected control (not recorded which).

The chain combines TRBV28 with TRBJ2-3; no firm D call. Looked up from germline, CDR1 is MDHEN and CDR2 is SYDVKM. V lost 3 bases to trimming and J lost 11 bases, with 12 bases between them. The CDR3 is 12 amino acids. The CDR3 here is CASSFRIIEQYF. The DNA of the CDR3 is TGTGCCAGCAGTTTTCGGATAATTGAGCAGTATTTT. The whole variable domain, filled in from reference TRBV28 and TRBJ2-3, reads DVKVTQSSRYLVKRTGEKVFLECVQDMDHENMFWYRQDPGLGLRLIYFSYDVKMKEKGDIPEGYSVSREKKERFSLILESASTNQTSMYLCASSFRIIEQYFGPGTRLTVL.

The CDR3 protein is CASSGDSLSYEQYF. For the CDR3, the DNA is TGTGCCAGCAGTGGGGACAGCCTCTCCTACGAGCAGTACTTC. The chain uses TRBV12-3 or TRBV12-4 and TRBJ2-7; 7 positions match TRBD1. Losses at the gene ends were 5 bases for V and 0 bases for J; bases not matched to a gene: 4. CDR3 size: 14 residues.

The V and J genes are TRBV5-6 and TRBJ2-7, with D tentatively TRBD1 (6 bases). The CDR3 is 12 amino acids. Between the trimmed V and J ends, which lost 1 base and 10 bases, there was a span of 12 bases. Germline loops: CDR1 SGHDT, CDR2 YYEEEE. CDR3 DNA: TGTGCCAGCAGCTTGATGGGGGCCGAACAGTACTTC. It is translated as CASSLMGAEQYF.

This clonotype was counted only a few times. A read error may explain this, as a much larger clone is one base away. The chain links TRBV7-9 to TRBJ2-6; D perhaps matches TRBD2 (5 bases). CDR3 length: 13 amino acids. Germline values: CDR1 SEHNR, CDR2 FQNEAQ (reference sequence). The CDR3 DNA reads TGTGCCGGCAGGCACGGGGATGTCAACGTCCTGACTTTC. Translating it yields CAGRHGDVNVLTF.

This clonotype was seen ten or more times. The chain is built from TRBV24-1 and TRBJ1-6; D is undetermined. Trimming removed 11 bases at V and 1 base at J, with 17 bases between. CDR1 and CDR2 (germline): KGHDR, SFDVKD. This CDR3 comprises 16 residues. The CDR3 protein is CAIALGPGSYNSPLHF. The CDR3 coding sequence is TGTGCCATCGCCCTAGGGCCGGGATCCTATAATTCACCCCTCCACTTT.

This clonotype has a count of ten or more. V and J are TRBV19 and TRBJ2-7; 7 positions match TRBD1. The junction had 5 bases not matched to a gene; V was cut back by 6 bases and J by 0 bases. There are 14 residues in the CDR3. The V gene's germline CDR1 is LNHDA and CDR2 SQIVND (reference sequence). The CDR3 nucleotides read TGTGCCAGTAGACCGGGACAGTACTCCTACGAGCAGTACTTC. Translation: CASRPGQYSYEQYF.

This clonotype has ten or more counts. The CDR3 coding sequence is TGTGCCAGTAGTGGAGGTTCGCGTAGAGGGACCCAGTACTTC. The encoded protein is CASSGGSRRGTQYF. V and J are TRBV19 and TRBJ2-5; D perhaps matches TRBD2 (5 bases). The length of the CDR3 is 14 residues. Germline lookup yields CDR1 LNHDA and CDR2 SQIVND (reference sequence). V shed 5 bases and J shed 7 bases, with 17 bases lying between them.

This clonotype was counted at least ten times. The chain carries TRBV5-4 and TRBJ2-7; 7 bases are shared with TRBD2. Losses at the gene ends were 0 bases for V and 6 bases for J; bases not matched to a gene: 3. CDR3 size: 13 residues. Per germline, CDR1 SGHNT and CDR2 YYREEE (reference sequence). The CDR3 protein is CASSLAREGEQYF. CDR3 bases: TGTGCCAGCAGCTTGGCCAGGGAGGGCGAGCAGTACTTC.

This clonotype was detected ten times or more. This chain links TRBV2 with TRBJ1-5; tentatively, D is TRBD1 (6 bases). The ends were cut back, 3 bases at V and 7 bases at J, with 16 bases in the middle. Germline lookup yields CDR1 SNHLY and CDR2 FYNNEI. The CDR3 is made up of 15 amino acids. CDR3 sequence: CASSEARGNEQPQHF. Written as DNA, the CDR3 is TGTGCCAGCAGTGAGGCGAGGGGGAATGAGCAGCCCCAGCATTTT.

Only a few counts were recorded for this clonotype. The V and J genes are TRBV27 and TRBJ1-5; 8 nucleotides align to TRBD1. The CDR3 is 15 amino acids. The trim removed 6 bases at V and 0 bases at J, leaving 4 bases unmatched. CDR1 is MNHEY and CDR2 is SMNVEV in the germline V gene (reference sequence). CDR3 loop: CASRGTGGSNQPQHF. DNA for the CDR3: TGTGCCAGCAGGGGGACAGGAGGTAGCAATCAGCCCCAGCATTTT.

This clonotype was recorded at least ten times. The chain employs TRBV20-1 and TRBJ2-7, with a tentative D call TRBD1 (6 bases). This CDR3 has 16 amino acids. V was cut by 3 bases and J by 0 bases, with 18 bases left in between. Germline values: CDR1 DFQATT, CDR2 SNEGSKA (reference sequence). In DNA form, the CDR3 reads TGCAGTGCTAGTAATAACAGGGCCTGGGGCTCCTACGAGCAGTACTTC. Residues: CSASNNRAWGSYEQYF.

This chain joins TRBV11-2 and TRBJ2-1, with 14 bases lining up with TRBD2. Trimming at V came to 5 bases and at J to 0 bases, leaving 9 bases not matched to a gene. The germline gives CDR1 SGHAT, CDR2 FQNNGV. The CDR3 sequence is 19 residues long. The CDR3 nucleotides are TGTGCCAGCAGCCCGCCGGGACTAGCGGGGGCTAACTCCTACAATGAGCAGTTCTTC. This encodes CASSPPGLAGANSYNEQFF.